This is a list of T cell receptor beta chains from one sample in a study of blood T cell dynamics during melanoma immunotherapy. Assay: immunoSEQ multiplex PCR; the TCRdb copy retains only in-frame clones and omits some. Of 13,000 to 15,000 clones in the sample, around 86% were seen once. The input for sequencing was blood, taken from a patient treated with checkpoint blockade. The receptor source for this set is a human donor with melanoma. Both conserved end residues are trimmed from each CDR3. D genes are given only for firm matches.

>-|TRBV11-3|9
ASSESYEQY
>-|TRBV7-2|13
ASSTQQGSNQPQH
>TRBD1|TRBV11-2|14
ASSLGPDRATDTQY
>TRBD2|TRBV10-3|14
AIGPTSGTNTGELF
>TRBD2|TRBV28|13
ASTFVAGVSYEQY
>-|TRBV5-5|13
ASSLFQGLQGEQY
>-|TRBV5-1|10
ASSQQVDTQY
>-|TRBV7-2|12
ASSLETQSYEQY
>-|TRBV5-1|11
ASSLGPTGGYT
>-|TRBV28|10
ASSSTGQPQH
>-|TRBV7-8|11
ASSLAHIYGYT
>-|TRBV6-1|11
ASSERDVYEQY
>-|TRBV28|12
ASSFLGGGQPQH
>TRBD1|TRBV19|12
ASNDGTGTYEQY
>-|TRBV19|13
ASSIVGTAEFEAF
>-|TRBV5-8|13
ASSLLWQGTYEQY
>-|TRBV10-2|10
ASSVVGEEQY
>-|TRBV6-5|11
ASRLPLWYEQY
>TRBD2|TRBV9|12
ASSAGTTQETQY
>TRBD2|TRBV19|13
ASSISSSGSYEQY
>TRBD2|TRBV6-4|11
ATSLAGDSEQF
>TRBD1|TRBV29-1|15
SVGDRDRGLNTGELF